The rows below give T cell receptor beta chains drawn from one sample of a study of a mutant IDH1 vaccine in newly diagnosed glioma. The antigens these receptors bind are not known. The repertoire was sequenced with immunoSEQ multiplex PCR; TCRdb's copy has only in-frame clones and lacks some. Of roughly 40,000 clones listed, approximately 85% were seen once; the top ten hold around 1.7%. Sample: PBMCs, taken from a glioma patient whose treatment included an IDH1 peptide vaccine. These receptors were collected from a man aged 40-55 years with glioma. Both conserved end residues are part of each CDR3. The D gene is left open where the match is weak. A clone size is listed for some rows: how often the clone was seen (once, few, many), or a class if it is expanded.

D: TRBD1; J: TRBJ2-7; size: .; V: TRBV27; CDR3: CASSYGTGYEQYF; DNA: TGTGCCAGCAGTTACGGGACAGGCTACGAGCAGTACTTC
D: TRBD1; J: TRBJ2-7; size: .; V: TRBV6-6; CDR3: CASSYRTGQSTYEQYF; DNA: TGTGCCAGCAGTTACCGAACGGGACAGAGTACCTACGAGCAGTACTTC
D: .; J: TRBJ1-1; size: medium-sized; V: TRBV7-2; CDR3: CASSLGSLGMNTEAFF; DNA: TGTGCCAGCAGCTTAGGAAGCCTGGGGATGAACACTGAAGCTTTCTTT
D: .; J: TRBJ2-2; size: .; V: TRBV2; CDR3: CASSEAYPGELFF; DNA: TGTGCCAGCAGTGAAGCATATCCCGGGGAGCTGTTTTTT
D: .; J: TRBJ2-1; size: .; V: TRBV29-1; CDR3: CSGGGWGNNEQFF; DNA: TGCAGCGGTGGGGGATGGGGTAACAATGAGCAGTTCTTC
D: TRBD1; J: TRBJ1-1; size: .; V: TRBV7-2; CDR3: CASSTGVRTEAFF; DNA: TGTGCCAGCAGCACAGGGGTGCGCACTGAAGCTTTCTTT
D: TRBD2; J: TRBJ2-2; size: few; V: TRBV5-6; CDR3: CASSLEGLAGTAGELFF; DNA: TGTGCCAGCAGCTTGGAGGGACTAGCGGGAACGGCCGGGGAGCTGTTTTTT
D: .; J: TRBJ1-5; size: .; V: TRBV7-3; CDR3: CASSLTSEQPQHF; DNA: TGTGCCAGCAGCTTAACGTCGGAGCAGCCCCAGCATTTT
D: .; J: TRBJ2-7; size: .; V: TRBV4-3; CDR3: CASSQVTGGEQYF; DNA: TGCGCCAGCAGCCAAGTGACTGGGGGCGAGCAGTACTTC
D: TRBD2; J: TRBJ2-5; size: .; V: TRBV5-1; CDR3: CASSLGGSGSGETQYF; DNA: TGCGCCAGCAGCTTGGGCGGTAGCGGGAGTGGGGAGACCCAGTACTTC
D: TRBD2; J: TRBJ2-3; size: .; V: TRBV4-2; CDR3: CASSQAGGRLTDTQYF; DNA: TGTGCCAGCAGCCAAGCGGGAGGGAGACTCACAGATACGCAGTATTTT
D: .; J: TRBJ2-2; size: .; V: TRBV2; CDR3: CASSDRGNTGELFF; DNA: TGTGCCAGCAGTGATCGGGGGAACACCGGGGAGCTGTTTTTT
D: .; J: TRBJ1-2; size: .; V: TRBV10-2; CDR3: CASSDWGYGGYTF; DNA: TGCGCCAGCAGTGATTGGGGATATGGTGGCTACACCTTC
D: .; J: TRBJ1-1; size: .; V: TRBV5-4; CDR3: CASSLGVAGNTEAFF; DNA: TGTGCCAGCAGCTTGGGAGTCGCGGGGAACACTGAAGCTTTCTTT
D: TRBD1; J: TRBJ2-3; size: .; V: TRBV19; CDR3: CASSWDSVTDTQYF; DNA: TGTGCCAGTAGTTGGGACAGCGTGACAGATACGCAGTATTTT
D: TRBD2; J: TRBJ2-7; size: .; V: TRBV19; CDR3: CASSIAASGSIKQYF; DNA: TGTGCCAGTAGTATAGCGGCTAGCGGGAGCATCAAGCAGTACTTC
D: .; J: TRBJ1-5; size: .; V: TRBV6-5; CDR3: CASSITASNQPQHF; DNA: TGTGCCAGCAGTATCACAGCGAGCAATCAGCCCCAGCATTTT
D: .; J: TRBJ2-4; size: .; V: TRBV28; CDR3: CASSIWETKNIQYF; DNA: TGTGCCAGCAGTATCTGGGAAACCAAAAACATTCAGTACTTC
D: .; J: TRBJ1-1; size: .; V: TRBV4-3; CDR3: CASSQGWQTMNTEAFF; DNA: TGCGCCAGCAGCCAAGGGTGGCAGACCATGAACACTGAAGCTTTCTTT
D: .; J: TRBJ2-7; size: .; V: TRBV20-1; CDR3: CSALQGDEQYF; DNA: TGCAGTGCTCTACAGGGAGACGAGCAGTACTTC
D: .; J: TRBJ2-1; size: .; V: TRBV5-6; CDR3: CASSPVRVRTYNEQFF; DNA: TGTGCCAGCAGCCCGGTCCGGGTTCGAACCTACAATGAGCAGTTCTTC
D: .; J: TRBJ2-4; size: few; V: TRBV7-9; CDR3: CASSLGGPLDIQYF; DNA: TGTGCCAGCAGCTTAGGAGGGCCGCTGGACATTCAGTACTTC
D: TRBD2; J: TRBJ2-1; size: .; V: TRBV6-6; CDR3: CASSYPTAGAFGEQFF; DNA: TGTGCCAGCAGTTACCCCACAGCGGGAGCGTTCGGTGAGCAGTTCTTC
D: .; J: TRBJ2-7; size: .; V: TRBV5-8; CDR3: CASSLIRPSTYEQYF; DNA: TGTGCCAGCAGCTTGATCCGCCCCAGCACCTACGAGCAGTACTTC
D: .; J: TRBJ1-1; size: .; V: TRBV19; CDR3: CASSPTATATEAFF; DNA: TGTGCCAGTAGTCCAACGGCGACAGCGACTGAAGCTTTCTTT
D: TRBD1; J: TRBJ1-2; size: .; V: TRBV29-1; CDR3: CSVEDGPGGVRGGYTF; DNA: TGCAGCGTTGAAGACGGGCCAGGGGGTGTTAGGGGCGGCTACACCTTC
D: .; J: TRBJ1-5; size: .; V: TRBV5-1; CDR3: CASSLWGKAEQPQHF; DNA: TGCGCCAGCAGCTTGTGGGGTAAGGCGGAACAGCCCCAGCATTTT
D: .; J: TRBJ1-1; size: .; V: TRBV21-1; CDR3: CASNLGGAGTEAFF; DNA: TGTGCCAGCAATTTGGGGGGGGCAGGCACTGAAGCTTTCTTT
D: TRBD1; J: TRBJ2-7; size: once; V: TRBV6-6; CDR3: CASSYSPGQGTEQYF; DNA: TGTGCCAGCAGTTACTCCCCGGGACAGGGGACCGAGCAGTACTTC
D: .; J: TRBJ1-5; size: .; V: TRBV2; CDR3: CASSGGGRPQHF; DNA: TGTGCCAGCAGTGGGGGAGGGCGGCCCCAGCATTTT
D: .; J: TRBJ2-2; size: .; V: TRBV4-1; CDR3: CASSQEDLSLDTGELFF; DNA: TGCGCCAGCAGCCAAGAGGATCTGTCCCTGGACACCGGGGAGCTGTTTTTT
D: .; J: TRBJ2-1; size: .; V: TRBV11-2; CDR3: CASSPLPGVNNEQFF; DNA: TGTGCCAGCAGCCCCCTTCCAGGGGTAAACAATGAGCAGTTCTTC
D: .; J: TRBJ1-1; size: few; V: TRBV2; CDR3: CASSTRQVNTEAFF; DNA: TGTGCCAGCAGTACAAGGCAGGTTAACACTGAAGCTTTCTTT
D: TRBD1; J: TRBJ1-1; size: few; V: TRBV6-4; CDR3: CASSSGGASRAFF; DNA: TGTGCCAGCAGTTCAGGGGGCGCGTCACGAGCTTTCTTT
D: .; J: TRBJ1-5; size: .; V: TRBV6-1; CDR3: CASRRDRTNNQPQHF; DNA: TGTGCCAGCAGGAGGGATAGGACAAATAATCAGCCCCAGCATTTT
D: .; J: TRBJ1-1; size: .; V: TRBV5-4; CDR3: CASSLKGVGNTEAFF; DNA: TGTGCCAGCAGCTTGAAGGGTGTGGGGAACACTGAAGCTTTCTTT
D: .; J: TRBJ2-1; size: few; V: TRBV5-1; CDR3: CASSLSSLDEQFF; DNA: TGCGCCAGCAGCTTGTCATCGCTCGATGAGCAGTTCTTC
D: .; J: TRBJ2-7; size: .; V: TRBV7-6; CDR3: CASSNRWGYEQYF; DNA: TGTGCCAGCAGCAACAGGTGGGGTTACGAGCAGTACTTC
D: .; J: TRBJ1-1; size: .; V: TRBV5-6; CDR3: CASSPGLNTEAFF; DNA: TGTGCCAGCAGCCCCGGACTGAACACTGAAGCTTTCTTT
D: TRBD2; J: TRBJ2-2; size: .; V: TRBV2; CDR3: CASSPLGASGITGELFF; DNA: TGTGCCAGCAGTCCCTTGGGGGCTAGCGGGATTACCGGGGAGCTGTTTTTT
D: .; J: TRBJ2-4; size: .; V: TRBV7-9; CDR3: CASSVGAGTAKNIQYF; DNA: TGTGCCAGCAGCGTCGGGGCGGGGACGGCCAAAAACATTCAGTACTTC
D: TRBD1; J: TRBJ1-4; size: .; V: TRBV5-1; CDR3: CASSSTGTVDEKLFF; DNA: TGCGCCAGCAGCTCCACCGGGACAGTGGACGAAAAACTGTTTTTT
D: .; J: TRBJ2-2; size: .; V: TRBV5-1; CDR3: CASSLLPDGTGELFF; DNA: TGCGCCAGCAGCTTACTTCCGGACGGGACCGGGGAGCTGTTTTTT
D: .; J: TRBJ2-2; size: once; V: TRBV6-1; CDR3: CASSERPPGELFF; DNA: TGTGCCAGCAGTGAAAGACCCCCCGGGGAGCTGTTTTTT
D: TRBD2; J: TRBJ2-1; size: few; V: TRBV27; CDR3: CASIPPGGRAYNEQFF; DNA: TGTGCCAGCATACCCCCGGGCGGGAGGGCCTACAATGAGCAGTTCTTC
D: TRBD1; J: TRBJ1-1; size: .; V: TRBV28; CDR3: CASSLGQGRGGDTEAFF; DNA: TGTGCCAGCAGTCTAGGACAGGGACGGGGTGGGGACACTGAAGCTTTCTTT
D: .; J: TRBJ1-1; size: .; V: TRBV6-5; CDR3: CASRWGMNTEAFF; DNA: TGTGCCAGCAGGTGGGGCATGAACACTGAAGCTTTCTTT
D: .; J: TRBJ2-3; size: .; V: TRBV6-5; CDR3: CASSRRTTETQYF; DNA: TGTGCCAGCAGCCGAAGGACTACGGAGACGCAGTATTTT
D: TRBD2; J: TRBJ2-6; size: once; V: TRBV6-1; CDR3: CASSELVGTSGSWAGANVLTF; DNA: TGTGCCAGCAGTGAACTGGTCGGGACTAGCGGGAGTTGGGCTGGGGCCAACGTCCTGACTTTC
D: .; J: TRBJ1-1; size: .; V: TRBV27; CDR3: CASSLIGDEAFF; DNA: TGTGCCAGCAGTTTAATTGGGGATGAAGCTTTCTTT
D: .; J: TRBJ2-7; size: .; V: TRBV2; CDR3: CASSEARTYEQYF; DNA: TGTGCCAGCAGTGAAGCGAGGACCTACGAGCAGTACTTC
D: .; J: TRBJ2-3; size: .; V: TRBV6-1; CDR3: CASSDGWATRTDTQYF; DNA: TGTGCCAGCAGTGATGGATGGGCTACACGCACAGATACGCAGTATTTT